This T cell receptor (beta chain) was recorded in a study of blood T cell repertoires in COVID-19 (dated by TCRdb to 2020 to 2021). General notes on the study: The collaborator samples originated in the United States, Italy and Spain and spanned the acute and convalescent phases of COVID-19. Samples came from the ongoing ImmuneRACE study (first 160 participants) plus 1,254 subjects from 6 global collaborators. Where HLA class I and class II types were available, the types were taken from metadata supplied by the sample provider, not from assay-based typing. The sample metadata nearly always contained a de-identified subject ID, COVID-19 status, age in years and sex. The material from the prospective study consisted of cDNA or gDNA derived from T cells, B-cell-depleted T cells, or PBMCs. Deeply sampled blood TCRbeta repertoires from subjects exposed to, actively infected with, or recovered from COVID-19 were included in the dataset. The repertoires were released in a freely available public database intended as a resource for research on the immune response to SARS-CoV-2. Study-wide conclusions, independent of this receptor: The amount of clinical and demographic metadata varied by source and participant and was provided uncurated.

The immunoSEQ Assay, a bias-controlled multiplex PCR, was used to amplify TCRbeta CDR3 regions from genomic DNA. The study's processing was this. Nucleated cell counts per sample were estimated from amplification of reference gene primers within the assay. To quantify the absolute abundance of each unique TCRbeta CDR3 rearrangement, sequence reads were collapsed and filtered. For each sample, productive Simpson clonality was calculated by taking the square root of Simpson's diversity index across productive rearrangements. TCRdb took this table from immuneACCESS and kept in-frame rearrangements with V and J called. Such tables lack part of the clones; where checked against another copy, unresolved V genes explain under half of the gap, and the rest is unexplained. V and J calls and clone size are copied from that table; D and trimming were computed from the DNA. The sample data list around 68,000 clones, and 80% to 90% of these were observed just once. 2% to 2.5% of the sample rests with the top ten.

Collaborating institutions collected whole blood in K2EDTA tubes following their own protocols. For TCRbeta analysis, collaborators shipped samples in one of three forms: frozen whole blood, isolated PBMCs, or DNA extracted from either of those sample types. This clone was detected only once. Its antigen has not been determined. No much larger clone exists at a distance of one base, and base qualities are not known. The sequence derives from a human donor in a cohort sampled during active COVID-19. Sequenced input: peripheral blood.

The CDR3 protein sequence reads: CASSFADINYGYTF. The DNA reads TGTGCCAGCAGCTTCGCCGACATTAACTATGGCTACACCTTC. This chain is built from TRBV7-2 and TRBJ1-2; there is no confident call for the D gene. The germline V gene encodes CDR1 SGHTA and CDR2 FQGNSA. Reading from cysteine to phenylalanine, the CDR3 counts 14 amino acids. Kept here is only the CDR3 DNA, which spans 42 bases and is read in frame from base 1. Trimming at the junction amounts to 3 bases on V and 1 base on J, and the germline ends lie 9 bases apart.